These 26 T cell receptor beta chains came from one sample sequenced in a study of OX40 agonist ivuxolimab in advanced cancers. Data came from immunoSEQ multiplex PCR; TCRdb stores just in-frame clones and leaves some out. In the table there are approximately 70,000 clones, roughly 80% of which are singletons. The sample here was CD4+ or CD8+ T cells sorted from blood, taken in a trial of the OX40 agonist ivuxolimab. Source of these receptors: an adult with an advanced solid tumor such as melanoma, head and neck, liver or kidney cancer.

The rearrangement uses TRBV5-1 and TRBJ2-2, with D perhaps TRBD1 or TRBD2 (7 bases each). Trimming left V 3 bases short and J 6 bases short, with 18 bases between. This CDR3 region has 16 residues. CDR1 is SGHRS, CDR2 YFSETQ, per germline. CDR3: CASSYTRGGDAGELFF. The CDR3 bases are TGCGCCAGCAGCTACACCAGGGGGGGAGACGCCGGGGAGCTGTTTTTT.

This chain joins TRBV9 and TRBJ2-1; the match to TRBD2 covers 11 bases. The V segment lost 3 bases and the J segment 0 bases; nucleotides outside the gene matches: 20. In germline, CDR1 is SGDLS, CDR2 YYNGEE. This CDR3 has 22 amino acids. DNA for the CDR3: TGTGCCAGCAGCGCGACTCTAGCGGGGGGCTCGTTACCAAAAATCTCCTACAATGAGCAGTTCTTC. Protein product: CASSATLAGGSLPKISYNEQFF.

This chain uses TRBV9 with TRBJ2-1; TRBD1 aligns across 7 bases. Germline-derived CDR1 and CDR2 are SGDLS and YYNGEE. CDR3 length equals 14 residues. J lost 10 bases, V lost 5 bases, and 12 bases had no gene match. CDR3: CASRAQGILGEQFF. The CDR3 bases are TGTGCCAGCAGAGCACAGGGGATCTTGGGGGAGCAGTTCTTC.

The CDR3 reads CASSLKGTAYEQYF. For the CDR3, the DNA is TGCGCCAGCAGCTTGAAAGGGACTGCCTACGAGCAGTACTTC. V is TRBV5-1 and J is TRBJ2-7; D perhaps matches TRBD2 (6 bases). The V gene's germline CDR1 is SGHRS and CDR2 YFSETQ. Trimming took off 1 base at V and 2 bases at J, with 10 bases between the two ends. The CDR3 has 14 amino acids.

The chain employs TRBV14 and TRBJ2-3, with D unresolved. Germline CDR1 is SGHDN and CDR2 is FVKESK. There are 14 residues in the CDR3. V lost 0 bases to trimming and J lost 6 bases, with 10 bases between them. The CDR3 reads CASSQEWSRDTQYF. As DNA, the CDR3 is TGTGCCAGCAGCCAAGAATGGTCTCGGGATACGCAGTATTTT. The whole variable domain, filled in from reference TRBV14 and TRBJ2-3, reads EAGVTQFPSHSVIEKGQTVTLRCDPISGHDNLYWYRRVMGKEIKFLLHFVKESKQDESGMPNNRFLAERTGGTYSTLKVQPAELEDSGVYFCASSQEWSRDTQYFGPGTRLTVL.

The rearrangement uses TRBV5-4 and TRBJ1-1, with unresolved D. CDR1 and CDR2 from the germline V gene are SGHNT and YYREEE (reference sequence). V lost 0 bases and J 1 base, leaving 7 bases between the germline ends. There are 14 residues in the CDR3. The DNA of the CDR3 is TGTGCCAGCAGCTTGGGGGTTAGGAACACTGAAGCTTTCTTT. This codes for CASSLGVRNTEAFF.

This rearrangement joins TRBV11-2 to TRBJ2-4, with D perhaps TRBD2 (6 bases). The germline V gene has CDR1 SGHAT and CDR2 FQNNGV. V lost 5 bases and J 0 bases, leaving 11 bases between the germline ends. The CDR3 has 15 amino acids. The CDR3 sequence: CASSHWGGAKNIQYF. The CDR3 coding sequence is TGTGCCAGCAGCCACTGGGGAGGAGCCAAAAACATTCAGTACTTC.

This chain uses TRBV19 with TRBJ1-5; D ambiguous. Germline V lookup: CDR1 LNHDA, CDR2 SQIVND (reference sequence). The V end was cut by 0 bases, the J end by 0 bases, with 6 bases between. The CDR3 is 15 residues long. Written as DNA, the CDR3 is TGTGCCAGTAGTATAGATACGGATAGCAATCAGCCCCAGCATTTT. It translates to CASSIDTDSNQPQHF.

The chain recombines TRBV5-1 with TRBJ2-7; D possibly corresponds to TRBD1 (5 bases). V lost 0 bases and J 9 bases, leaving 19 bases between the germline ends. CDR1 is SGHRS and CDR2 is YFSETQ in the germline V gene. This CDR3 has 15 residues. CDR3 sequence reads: CASSLDTGSHTGQYF. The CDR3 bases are TGCGCCAGCAGCTTGGATACAGGAAGCCACACCGGGCAGTACTTC.

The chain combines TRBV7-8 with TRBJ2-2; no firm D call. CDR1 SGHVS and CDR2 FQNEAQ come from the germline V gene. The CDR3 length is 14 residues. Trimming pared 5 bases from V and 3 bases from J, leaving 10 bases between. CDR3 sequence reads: CASSHGTDTGELFF. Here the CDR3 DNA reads TGTGCCAGCAGCCACGGAACCGACACCGGGGAGCTGTTTTTT.

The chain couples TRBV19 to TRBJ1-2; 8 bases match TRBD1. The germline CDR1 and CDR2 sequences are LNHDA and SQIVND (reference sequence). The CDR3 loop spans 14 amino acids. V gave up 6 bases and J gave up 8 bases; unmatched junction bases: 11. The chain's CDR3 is CASSPRTGWDGYTF. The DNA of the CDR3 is TGTGCCAGTAGCCCCAGGACAGGGTGGGACGGCTACACCTTC.

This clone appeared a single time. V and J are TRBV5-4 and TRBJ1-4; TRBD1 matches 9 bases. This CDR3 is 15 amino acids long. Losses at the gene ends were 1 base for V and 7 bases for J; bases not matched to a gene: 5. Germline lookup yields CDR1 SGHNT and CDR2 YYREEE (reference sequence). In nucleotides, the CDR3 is TGTGCCAGCAGCTTGACAGGGGGCACAGGTGAAAAACTGTTTTTT. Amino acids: CASSLTGGTGEKLFF.

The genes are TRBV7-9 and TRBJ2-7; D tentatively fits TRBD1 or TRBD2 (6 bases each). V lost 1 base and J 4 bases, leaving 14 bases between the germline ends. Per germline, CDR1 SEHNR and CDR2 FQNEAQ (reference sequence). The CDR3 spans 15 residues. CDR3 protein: CASSLDSGAEYEQYF. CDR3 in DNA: TGTGCCAGCAGCTTAGATTCGGGGGCCGAGTACGAGCAGTACTTC.

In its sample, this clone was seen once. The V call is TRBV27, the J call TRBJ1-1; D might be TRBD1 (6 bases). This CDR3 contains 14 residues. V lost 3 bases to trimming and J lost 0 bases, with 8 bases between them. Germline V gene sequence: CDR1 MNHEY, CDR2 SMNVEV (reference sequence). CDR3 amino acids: CASSFRTVNTEAFF. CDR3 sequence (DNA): TGTGCCAGCAGTTTTCGGACAGTGAACACTGAAGCTTTCTTT.

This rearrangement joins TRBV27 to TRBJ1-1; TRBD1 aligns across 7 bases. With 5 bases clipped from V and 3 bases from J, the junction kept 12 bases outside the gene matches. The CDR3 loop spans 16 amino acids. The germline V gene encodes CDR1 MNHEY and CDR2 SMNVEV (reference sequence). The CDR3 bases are TGTGCCAGCAGTCCTCGGGGGAGGGGGCGGGACACTGAAGCTTTCTTT. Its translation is CASSPRGRGRDTEAFF.

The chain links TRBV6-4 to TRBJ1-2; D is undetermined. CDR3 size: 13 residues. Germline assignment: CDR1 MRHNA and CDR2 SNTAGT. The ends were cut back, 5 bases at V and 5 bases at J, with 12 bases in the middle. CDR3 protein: CASSRAPGYGYTF. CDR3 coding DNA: TGTGCCAGCAGTAGGGCCCCGGGGTATGGCTACACCTTC.

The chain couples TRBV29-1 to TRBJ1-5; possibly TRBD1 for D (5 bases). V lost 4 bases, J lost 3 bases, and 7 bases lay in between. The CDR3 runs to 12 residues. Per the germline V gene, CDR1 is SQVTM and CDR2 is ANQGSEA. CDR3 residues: CSVAGANQPQHF. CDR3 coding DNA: TGCAGCGTTGCCGGGGCCAATCAGCCCCAGCATTTT.

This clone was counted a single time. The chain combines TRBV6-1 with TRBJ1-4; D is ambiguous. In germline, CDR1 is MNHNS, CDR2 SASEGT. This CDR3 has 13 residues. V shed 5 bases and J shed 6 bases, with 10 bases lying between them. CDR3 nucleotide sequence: TGTGCCAGCAGTTTCCCACCGGATGAAAAACTGTTTTTT. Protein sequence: CASSFPPDEKLFF.

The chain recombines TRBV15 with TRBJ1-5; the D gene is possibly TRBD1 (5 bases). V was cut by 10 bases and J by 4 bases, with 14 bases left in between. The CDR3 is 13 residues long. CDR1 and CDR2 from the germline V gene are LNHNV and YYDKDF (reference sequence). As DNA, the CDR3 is TGTGCCAACCAACCAGGGAAGAATCAGCCCCAGCATTTT. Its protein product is CANQPGKNQPQHF.

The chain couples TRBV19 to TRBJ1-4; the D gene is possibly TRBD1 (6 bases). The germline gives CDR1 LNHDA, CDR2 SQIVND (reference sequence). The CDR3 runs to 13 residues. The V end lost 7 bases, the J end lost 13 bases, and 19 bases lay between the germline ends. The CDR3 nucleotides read TGTGCCAGTAAAAGACAGGTTAATGAAGGACTGTTTTTT. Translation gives CASKRQVNEGLFF.

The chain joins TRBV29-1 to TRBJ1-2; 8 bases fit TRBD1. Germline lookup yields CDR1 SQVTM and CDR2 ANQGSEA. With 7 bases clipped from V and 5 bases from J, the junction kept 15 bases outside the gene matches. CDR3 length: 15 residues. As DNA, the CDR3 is TGCAGCGGCGGGGTCGGACAGGGCTCATCTTATGGCTACACCTTC. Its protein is CSGGVGQGSSYGYTF.

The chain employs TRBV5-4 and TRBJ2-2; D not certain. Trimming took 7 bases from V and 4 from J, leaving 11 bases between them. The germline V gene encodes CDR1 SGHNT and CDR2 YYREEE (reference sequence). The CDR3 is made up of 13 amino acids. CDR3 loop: CASLGSTTGELFF. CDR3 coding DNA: TGTGCCAGCTTGGGATCTACCACCGGGGAGCTGTTTTTT.

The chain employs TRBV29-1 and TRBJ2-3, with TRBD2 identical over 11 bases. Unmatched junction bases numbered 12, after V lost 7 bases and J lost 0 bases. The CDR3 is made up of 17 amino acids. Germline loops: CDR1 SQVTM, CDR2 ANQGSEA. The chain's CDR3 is CSAIPASGGFSTDTQYF. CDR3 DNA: TGCAGCGCTATTCCGGCTAGCGGGGGGTTCAGCACAGATACGCAGTATTTT.

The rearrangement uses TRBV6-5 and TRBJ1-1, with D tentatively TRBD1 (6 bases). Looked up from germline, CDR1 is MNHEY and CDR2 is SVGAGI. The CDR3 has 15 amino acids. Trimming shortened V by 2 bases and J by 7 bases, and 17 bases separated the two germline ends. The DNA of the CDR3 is TGTGCCAGCAGTTACCGGGGGGCGGGGGACCGTGAAGCTTTCTTT. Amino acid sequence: CASSYRGAGDREAFF.

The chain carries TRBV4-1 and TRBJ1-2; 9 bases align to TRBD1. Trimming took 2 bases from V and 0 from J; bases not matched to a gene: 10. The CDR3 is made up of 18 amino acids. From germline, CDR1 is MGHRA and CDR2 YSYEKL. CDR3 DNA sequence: TGCGCCAGCAGCCAAAAAGGGGGACAGGGCCTAGCTAACTATGGCTACACCTTC. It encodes CASSQKGGQGLANYGYTF.

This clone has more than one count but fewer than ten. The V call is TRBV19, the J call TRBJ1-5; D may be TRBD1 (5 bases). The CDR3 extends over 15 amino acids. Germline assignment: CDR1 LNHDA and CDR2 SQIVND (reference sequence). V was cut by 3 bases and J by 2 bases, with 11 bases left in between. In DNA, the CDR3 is TGTGCCAGTAGTATCAGCAGGGAGGGCAATCAGCCCCAGCATTTT. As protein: CASSISREGNQPQHF.